These 4 T cell receptor beta chains share one sample of origin, sequenced in a study of cytomegalovirus exposure and HLA in healthy donors. This PCR relied on a set of 60 Vbeta primers and 13 Jbeta primers. The repertoire was sequenced with immunoSEQ multiplex PCR; TCRdb's copy has only in-frame clones and lacks some. The sample consists of under 150,000 clones, around 77% of them appearing once. The sequencing sample was made of PBMCs. Receptors were obtained from a woman aged 40 to 55 in good health and CMV-seropositive.

The chain has TRBV6-5 and TRBJ1-4; perhaps TRBD1 as D (5 bases). In germline, CDR1 is MNHEY, CDR2 SVGAGI. CDR3 length: 15 residues. The V gene lost 6 bases and the J gene lost 1 base, with 12 bases spanning the gap. For the CDR3, the DNA is TGTGCCAGCAGCTTTAGCGGGGGAACTAATGAAAAACTGTTTTTT. Amino acid sequence: CASSFSGGTNEKLFF.

The chain combines TRBV5-1 with TRBJ2-5; D not certain. The germline gives CDR1 SGHRS, CDR2 YFSETQ. This CDR3 region has 13 residues. The V end was cut by 1 base, the J end by 5 bases, with 9 bases between. Here the CDR3 reads CASSLSVGETQYF. In DNA form, the CDR3 reads TGCGCCAGCAGCTTGTCGGTCGGGGAGACCCAGTACTTC.

The CDR3 DNA follows: TGCGCCAGCAGCGGACAGGGTGTTGGCAACACTGAAGCTTTCTTT. This translates into CASSGQGVGNTEAFF. V and J are TRBV5-1 and TRBJ1-1; TRBD1 aligns across 8 bases. This CDR3 has 15 residues. Germline CDR1 SGHRS, CDR2 YFSETQ. The V segment lost 4 bases and the J segment 2 bases; nucleotides outside the gene matches: 7.

The chain combines TRBV5-1 with TRBJ2-5; 9 bases line up with TRBD2. The CDR3 is 15 amino acids. The J segment lost 2 bases and the V segment lost 10 bases, leaving 12 bases of the junction unmatched. Germline lookup yields CDR1 SGHRS and CDR2 YFSETQ. CDR3 amino acids: CAGTPGLAGQETQYF. CDR3 in DNA: TGCGCCGGCACCCCCGGGCTAGCGGGACAAGAGACCCAGTACTTC. The full variable domain, rest sourced from reference TRBV5-1 and TRBJ2-5, is KAGVTQTPRYLIKTRGQQVTLSCSPISGHRSVSWYQQTPGQGLQFLFEYFSETQRNKGNFPGRFSGRQFSNSRSEMNVSTLELGDSALYLCAGTPGLAGQETQYFGPGTRLLVL.